This T cell receptor (beta chain) stems from a study of blood T cell repertoires in COVID-19. Study at large: Researchers got acute and convalescent COVID-19 samples from the United States, Italy and Spain. T cells, B-cell-depleted T cells, or PBMCs provided the cDNA or gDNA that served as material.

The table came from immunoSEQ multiplex PCR; TCRdb's copy has only in-frame clones and leaves some out. Seen here are 88,000 or so clones, roughly 89% observed once, and the top ten hold more than 0.9%. This TCR came from a woman in her forties or fifties with acute COVID-19. Material for sequencing was PBMCs or T cells enriched from blood (not recorded which).

CDR3: CASSFWQRGETQYF. The CDR3 DNA sequence: TGTGCCAGCAGCTTCTGGCAGAGGGGGGAGACCCAGTACTTC. This chain links TRBV5-4 with TRBJ2-5; tentative D call: TRBD1 (6 bases). The CDR3 loop spans 14 amino acids. Germline loops: CDR1 SGHNT, CDR2 YYREEE (reference sequence). Trimming removed 2 bases at V and 5 bases at J, with 13 bases between.